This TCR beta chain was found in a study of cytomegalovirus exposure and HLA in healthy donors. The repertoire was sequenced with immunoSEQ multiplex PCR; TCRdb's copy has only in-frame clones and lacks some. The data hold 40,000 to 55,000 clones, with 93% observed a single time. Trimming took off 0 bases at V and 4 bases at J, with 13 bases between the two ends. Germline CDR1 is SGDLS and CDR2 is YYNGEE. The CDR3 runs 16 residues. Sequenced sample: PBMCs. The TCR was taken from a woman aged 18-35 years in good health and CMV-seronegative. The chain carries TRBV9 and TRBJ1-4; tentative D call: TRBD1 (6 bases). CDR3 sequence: CASSVGVGQGNEKLFF. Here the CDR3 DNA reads TGTGCCAGCAGCGTAGGGGTGGGACAAGGTAATGAAAAACTGTTTTTT.